A selection of T cell receptor beta chains follows, all from one sample in a study of blood T cell repertoires in COVID-19. The data were produced by immunoSEQ multiplex PCR, yet TCRdb's version contains in-frame clones alone and is incomplete. The sample carries about 200,000 clones, about 90% recorded once. The specimen was peripheral blood. The receptors originated from a man between 18 and 29 years old with active or convalescent COVID-19. Both conserved end residues are part of each CDR3. The order of the fields is D gene, V gene, J gene, clone size, CDR3 DNA, CDR3 protein. The D gene is left open where the match is weak. Size tells how often a clone was seen (once, few, many) or the class of an expanded clone, and some rows leave it out.

d_gene: -
v_gene: TRBV5-1
j_gene: TRBJ1-1
abundance: -
CDR3nt: TGCGCCAGCAGCTGGTTGAGGGATAGCACTGAAGCTTTCTTT
CDR3aa: CASSWLRDSTEAFF

d_gene: -
v_gene: TRBV5-1
j_gene: TRBJ1-3
abundance: -
CDR3nt: TGCGCCAGCGGGTATGGAGGAGGAAACACCATATATTTT
CDR3aa: CASGYGGGNTIYF

d_gene: TRBD1
v_gene: TRBV30
j_gene: TRBJ1-1
abundance: -
CDR3nt: TGTGCCTGGAGCCCTTCCGGGGGACAGTTAAACACTGAAGCTTTCTTT
CDR3aa: CAWSPSGGQLNTEAFF

d_gene: -
v_gene: TRBV7-3
j_gene: TRBJ2-2
abundance: -
CDR3nt: TGTGCCAGCAGCTTACTCTCGGGCACCGGGGAGCTGTTTTTT
CDR3aa: CASSLLSGTGELFF

d_gene: -
v_gene: TRBV12-3/TRBV12-4
j_gene: TRBJ1-1
abundance: -
CDR3nt: TGTGCCAGCAATCTCCAGGGTCAAGCTTTCTTT
CDR3aa: CASNLQGQAFF

d_gene: -
v_gene: TRBV18
j_gene: TRBJ1-5
abundance: few
CDR3nt: TGTGCCAGCTCACTTGACAGTTATAGCAATCAGCCCCAGCATTTT
CDR3aa: CASSLDSYSNQPQHF

d_gene: -
v_gene: TRBV21-1
j_gene: TRBJ1-1
abundance: few
CDR3nt: TGTGCCAGCAGCCTCCACACTGAAGCTTTCTTT
CDR3aa: CASSLHTEAFF

d_gene: TRBD1
v_gene: TRBV15
j_gene: TRBJ2-3
abundance: -
CDR3nt: TGTGCCACCAGCGGGAGTCGCGGGACAGGGGGCGATACGCAGTATTTT
CDR3aa: CATSGSRGTGGDTQYF

d_gene: -
v_gene: TRBV9
j_gene: TRBJ1-3
abundance: -
CDR3nt: TGTGCCAGCAGCGCGGAAGTGGGGCGAGGAAACACCATATATTTT
CDR3aa: CASSAEVGRGNTIYF

d_gene: TRBD2
v_gene: TRBV11-3
j_gene: TRBJ2-3
abundance: -
CDR3nt: TGTGCCAGCAGCTTGGGGCCTAGCGGATTGGCAGATACGCAGTATTTT
CDR3aa: CASSLGPSGLADTQYF

d_gene: -
v_gene: TRBV18
j_gene: TRBJ2-5
abundance: -
CDR3nt: TGTGCCAGCTCCTATCAGGCAGAGACCCAGTACTTC
CDR3aa: CASSYQAETQYF

d_gene: TRBD1
v_gene: TRBV19
j_gene: TRBJ2-1
abundance: -
CDR3nt: TGTGCCAGTAGTACAGGGACAGCTAACAATGAGCAGTTCTTC
CDR3aa: CASSTGTANNEQFF

d_gene: TRBD1
v_gene: TRBV7-9
j_gene: TRBJ1-2
abundance: -
CDR3nt: TGTGCCAGCAGCCATCCCGGGACAGGGCAGCGGTCTTCCGGCTACACCTTC
CDR3aa: CASSHPGTGQRSSGYTF

d_gene: TRBD1
v_gene: TRBV30
j_gene: TRBJ1-2
abundance: -
CDR3nt: TGTGCCTGGGGGGTTGGGAGACAGGGGGCTCGTGGCTACACCTTC
CDR3aa: CAWGVGRQGARGYTF

d_gene: TRBD2
v_gene: TRBV7-8
j_gene: TRBJ2-3
abundance: -
CDR3nt: TGTGCCAGCAGCCAGCTAGCGGCTAGCACAGATACGCAGTATTTT
CDR3aa: CASSQLAASTDTQYF

d_gene: -
v_gene: TRBV2
j_gene: TRBJ1-6
abundance: -
CDR3nt: TGTGCCAGCAAGGGGGAGATGGGTTCACCCCTCCACTTT
CDR3aa: CASKGEMGSPLHF

d_gene: -
v_gene: TRBV7-9
j_gene: TRBJ2-7
abundance: -
CDR3nt: TGTGCCAGCCGGGGGCCGGGGGGCGAGCAGTACTTC
CDR3aa: CASRGPGGEQYF

d_gene: -
v_gene: TRBV2
j_gene: TRBJ2-3
abundance: few
CDR3nt: TGTGCCAGCAGTAGGACAGTTACTAGCACAGATACGCAGTATTTT
CDR3aa: CASSRTVTSTDTQYF

d_gene: TRBD2
v_gene: TRBV6-2/TRBV6-3
j_gene: TRBJ2-1
abundance: -
CDR3nt: TGTGCCAGCAGCCAACTCGGGGGGAGCTCCTACAATGAGCAGTTCTTC
CDR3aa: CASSQLGGSSYNEQFF

d_gene: TRBD1
v_gene: TRBV19
j_gene: TRBJ1-5
abundance: -
CDR3nt: TGTGCCAGTAGTATAGGGGACAGGGATCAGCCCCAGCATTTT
CDR3aa: CASSIGDRDQPQHF

d_gene: -
v_gene: TRBV30
j_gene: TRBJ1-2
abundance: -
CDR3nt: TGTGCCTGGAGTGTACGGGGGAGGGCCTACTATGGCTACACCTTC
CDR3aa: CAWSVRGRAYYGYTF

d_gene: TRBD1
v_gene: TRBV11-3
j_gene: TRBJ2-1
abundance: -
CDR3nt: TGTGCCAGCAGCCCGTCGACAGGGGGCGTCTACAATGAGCAGTTCTTC
CDR3aa: CASSPSTGGVYNEQFF

d_gene: -
v_gene: TRBV2
j_gene: TRBJ1-5
abundance: -
CDR3nt: TGTGCCAGCAGTGGAGGGATTACGAGCAATCAGCCCCAGCATTTT
CDR3aa: CASSGGITSNQPQHF

d_gene: -
v_gene: TRBV4-2
j_gene: TRBJ1-3
abundance: many
CDR3nt: TGTGCCAGCAGCTCCCTAAACTCTGGAAACACCATATATTTT
CDR3aa: CASSSLNSGNTIYF

d_gene: TRBD1
v_gene: TRBV29-1
j_gene: TRBJ1-1
abundance: -
CDR3nt: TGCAGCGTGGACCCCAGGGGGTTGGGCACTGAAGCTTTCTTT
CDR3aa: CSVDPRGLGTEAFF